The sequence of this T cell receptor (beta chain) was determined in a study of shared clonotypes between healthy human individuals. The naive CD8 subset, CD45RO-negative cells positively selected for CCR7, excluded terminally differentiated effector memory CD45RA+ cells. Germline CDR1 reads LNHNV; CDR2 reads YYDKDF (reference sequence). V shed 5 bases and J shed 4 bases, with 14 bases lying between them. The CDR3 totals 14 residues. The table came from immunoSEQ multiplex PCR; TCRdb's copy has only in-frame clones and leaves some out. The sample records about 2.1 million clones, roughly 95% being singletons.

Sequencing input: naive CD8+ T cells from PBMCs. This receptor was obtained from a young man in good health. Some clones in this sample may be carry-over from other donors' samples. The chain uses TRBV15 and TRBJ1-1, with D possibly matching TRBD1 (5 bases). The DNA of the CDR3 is TGTGCCACCAGCGGGACTCCGGGGCGCACTGAAGCTTTCTTT. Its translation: CATSGTPGRTEAFF.